This TCR beta chain was recovered during a study of metastatic and nonmetastatic thyroid tumors. About the study: Comparative analysis of repertoires was undertaken across blood and tumor or nodule tissue obtained from malignant and benign thyroid patients.

CDR3 length equals 18 residues. The V gene's germline CDR1 is LGHDT and CDR2 YNNKEL (reference sequence). V was pared by 0 bases and J by 6 bases, with 20 bases between. Findings and caveats of the study: Patients with malignant thyroid tumors reportedly had significantly higher TCR beta diversity than those with benign nodules, in blood and tumor.

This clone is medium-sized (0.01 to 0.1%) in the sample. What it recognizes is unknown. No treatment had been given to any patient before thyroid surgery. TCRdb re-called the PCR reads via MiXCR. The data show about 4,500 clones, more than 25% seen once. The TCR was taken from a male donor with papillary thyroid cancer or a benign thyroid nodule (not recorded which). Some clones in this sample may be carry-over from other donors' samples. The V gene is TRBV3-1, the J gene TRBJ2-2, with a weak D call TRBD1 (6 bases). The sequencing sample was made of adjacent normal tissue. DNA for the CDR3: TGTGCCAGCAGCCAAGACGCCGGGACAAGTCATTGGTCCGGGGAGCTGTTTTTT. Amino acid sequence: CASSQDAGTSHWSGELFF.